This paragraph covers one T cell receptor beta chain sequence. Random hexamers were used to reverse transcribe the RNA input (roughly 0.5 to 1 ug). TCRdb called the immunoSEQ multiplex PCR reads again in MiXCR, with one record for every CDR3 protein. Among about 83,000 distinct CDR3 sequences listed, around 96% were seen once. This specimen comes from a study of CD8 T cells in Susac syndrome. Sample: CD8+ T cells from PBMCs. This TCR came from a human donor with Susac syndrome.

The DNA of the CDR3 is TGTGCCAGCAGTTCCCTAGGTCCTACCTACGAGCAGTACTTC. It translates to CASSSLGPTYEQYF. The chain combines TRBV27 with TRBJ2-7; D is undetermined. The CDR3 has 14 amino acids. The germline V gene has CDR1 MNHEY and CDR2 SMNVEV (reference sequence). The germline V and J ends were trimmed by 4 bases and 2 bases, with 12 bases remaining between them.